These 2 T cell receptor beta chains came from one sample sequenced in a study of T cell changes during pregnancy in multiple sclerosis. Here immunoSEQ multiplex PCR was the method, and the copy in TCRdb shows in-frame clones only, minus some. The data show tens of thousands of clones, approximately 94% seen once. The specimen was CD8+ T cells from peripheral blood mononuclear cells, collected in the first trimester of pregnancy. These receptors came from a female donor with multiple sclerosis, enrolled in a pregnancy study.

The chain recombines TRBV30 with TRBJ1-2, with TRBD1 as a possible D gene (6 bases). This CDR3 has 12 amino acids. Trimming cost V 5 bases and J 7 bases, with 14 bases left between them. CDR1 and CDR2 (germline): GTSNPN, SVGIG (reference sequence). CDR3 region: CAWEGGAGGYTF. The CDR3 region has the DNA TGTGCCTGGGAGGGGGGGGCGGGTGGCTACACCTTC.

This clone occurred once. This chain connects TRBV4-1 to TRBJ2-5; TRBD1 matches 9 bases. Judging by the DNA end, TRBJ2-7 fits better; the J call may be wrong. Germline V CDR1 and CDR2: MGHRA, YSYEKL. The CDR3 loop spans 16 amino acids. The CDR3 DNA reads TGCGCCAGCAGCCAAGCGCCCACAGGGGGCTTTTACGAGCAGTACTTC. This sequence encodes CASSQAPTGGFYEQYF.